This TCR beta chain is drawn from a study of metastatic and nonmetastatic thyroid tumors. Study context: The comparison covered peripheral blood and tumor or nodule tissue in malignant and benign thyroid patients. Whole-study findings and limits: A significant increase in TCR beta diversity was reportedly seen in malignant thyroid tumors relative to benign nodules, in blood and tumor.

Germline values: CDR1 MNHEY, CDR2 SMNVEV (reference sequence). Trimming cost V 0 bases and J 8 bases; bases outside gene matches: 2. There are 13 residues in the CDR3. Ahead of thyroid surgery, no patient had received treatment of any kind. As regards this clone: As yet, its antigen is unknown.

Methods used by the authors: The authors used CDR3 differences across clinicopathological groups to build a distant-metastasis classifier for papillary thyroid cancer. TCRdb reassembled clones from the PCR reads with MiXCR. TCRdb's processing, not the authors', yielded these V and J calls. The sample shows approximately 4,000 clones, just under 30% of them seen only once. The chain recombines TRBV27 with TRBJ1-2; 8 nucleotides line up with TRBD1. Sequencing input: adjacent normal tissue. This TCR came from a male donor with papillary thyroid cancer or a benign thyroid nodule (not recorded which). Some clones in this sample may be carry-over from other donors' samples. DNA for the CDR3: TGTGCCAGCAGTTTATCGGACAGGGTAGGCTACACCTTC. This gives the protein CASSLSDRVGYTF.